The 17 T cell receptor beta chains below come from one sample, sequenced in a study of molecular identifiers for immune sequencing clone quantification. TCRdb itself ran the PCR reads through MiXCR, one entry per CDR3 protein. The sample shows under 600,000 distinct CDR3 sequences, about a fifth of them seen only once. Sequenced: naive CD8+ T cells from blood, with Jurkat cell RNA spiked in. Subset denoted: FACS-sorted CD8+CD4-CCR7+CD45RA+ naive T cells. All receptors derive from a human donor in good health. Some libraries in this study had Jurkat cell RNA spiked in.

V usage is TRBV5-6 and J usage is TRBJ2-7; D may be TRBD2 (5 bases). V lost 1 base and J 2 bases, leaving 10 bases between the germline ends. Germline CDR1 reads SGHDT; CDR2 reads YYEEEE. The CDR3 spans 14 residues. Written as DNA, the CDR3 is TGTGCCAGCAGCTTGAGGGAGTGGACCTACGAGCAGTACTTC. Translation: CASSLREWTYEQYF. The variable domain in full, with the rest retrieved from reference TRBV5-6 and TRBJ2-7, is DAGVTQSPTHLIKTRGQQVTLRCSPKSGHDTVSWYQQALGQGPQFIFQYYEEEERQRGNFPDRFSGHQFPNYSSELNVNALLLGDSALYLCASSLREWTYEQYFGPGTRLTVT.

The genes are TRBV4-1 and TRBJ2-3, with TRBD2 identical over 9 bases. CDR3 length equals 18 residues. Germline values: CDR1 MGHRA, CDR2 YSYEKL. After removal of 6 bases from V and 4 bases from J, the junction contained 17 bases not matched to a gene. The CDR3 loop is CASRTRLAGGPLADTQYF. DNA of the CDR3: TGCGCCAGCAGAACCCGACTGGCGGGGGGGCCTTTGGCAGATACGCAGTATTTT.

The table lists this clonotype with many counts. J is TRBJ1-1 and V is TRBV9; tentatively, D is TRBD1 (5 bases). Per germline, CDR1 SGDLS and CDR2 YYNGEE. The V end was cut by 4 bases, the J end by 0 bases, with 16 bases between. The CDR3 has 16 amino acids. The CDR3 spells CASSPPVEGMNTEAFF. The CDR3 DNA sequence: TGTGCCAGCAGCCCCCCCGTTGAGGGGATGAACACTGAAGCTTTCTTT.

This clonotype has just a few counts. The rearrangement joins TRBV5-5 to TRBJ1-1; 8 bases match TRBD1. Per germline, CDR1 SGHKS and CDR2 YYEKEE (reference sequence). The J segment lost 4 bases and the V segment lost 2 bases, leaving 4 bases of the junction unmatched. The CDR3 runs 14 residues. The CDR3 region has the DNA TGTGCCAGCAGCTTACCGACAGGGGCCACTGAAGCTTTCTTT. Protein product: CASSLPTGATEAFF.

The chain couples TRBV6-5 to TRBJ2-1; D is perhaps TRBD1 or TRBD2 (5 bases each). The ends were cut back, 6 bases at V and 4 bases at J, with 10 bases in the middle. Germline loops: CDR1 MNHEY, CDR2 SVGAGI. The CDR3 runs 13 residues. CDR3 protein: CASSSGHYNEQFF. CDR3 coding DNA: TGTGCCAGCAGCAGCGGACATTACAATGAGCAGTTCTTC.

This clonotype was seen a few times. The CDR3 nucleotides are TGCAGTGCGGAAACAGCCGACTATAGCGGGGGGGCCGAGGTATTAGAGACCCAGTACTTC. Amino acids: CSAETADYSGGAEVLETQYF. The chain recombines TRBV20-1 with TRBJ2-5; 11 bases line up with TRBD2. Per germline, CDR1 DFQATT and CDR2 SNEGSKA (reference sequence). Losses at the gene ends were 6 bases for V and 4 bases for J; bases not matched to a gene: 25. CDR3 length equals 20 residues.

This clonotype was detected only a few times. The V and J genes are TRBV30 and TRBJ1-3; 8 bases are a match to TRBD1. With V trimmed by 1 base and J by 2 bases, 4 bases remained unmatched. The length of the CDR3 is 15 residues. CDR1 GTSNPN and CDR2 SVGIG come from the germline V gene (reference sequence). For the CDR3, the DNA is TGTGCCTGGAGTGGAACAGGGGGTCCTGGAAACACCATATATTTT. Amino acids: CAWSGTGGPGNTIYF.

This clonotype was observed many times. The V call is TRBV28, the J call TRBJ1-2; D is uncertain. The V end was cut by 2 bases, the J end by 1 base, with 5 bases between. This CDR3 has 13 amino acids. Germline V lookup: CDR1 MDHEN, CDR2 SYDVKM. The CDR3 bases are TGTGCCAGCAGTTTACATGATAACTATGGCTACACCTTC. It encodes CASSLHDNYGYTF.

A remark on this clonotype: A read error is possible here, since a much larger clone lies one base away. The chain has TRBV2 and TRBJ2-7, with D perhaps matching TRBD1 (6 bases). V was pared by 6 bases and J by 0 bases, with 6 bases between. CDR3 length equals 12 residues. Germline V gene data show CDR1 as SNHLY and CDR2 as FYNNEI. The chain's CDR3 is CASRDSSYEQYF. As DNA, the CDR3 is TGTGCCAGCAGGGACAGCTCCTACGAGCAGTACTTC.

In its sample, this clonotype was seen a few times. The chain has TRBV27 and TRBJ1-5; possibly TRBD1 for D (6 bases). Deletions cut 6 bases from V and 6 bases from J, with 15 bases between. CDR1 is MNHEY, CDR2 SMNVEV, per germline (reference sequence). The CDR3 extends over 14 amino acids. The CDR3 bases are TGTGCCAGCAGGACGTGGGGGGCGGGTCAGCCCCAGCATTTT. It encodes CASRTWGAGQPQHF.

About this clonotype: A junction end diverges from the germline sequence, so it may reflect a read error. V is TRBV30 and J is TRBJ2-5; D is possibly TRBD1 (6 bases). The CDR3 spans 13 residues. Germline V gene lookup returns CDR1 GTSNPN and CDR2 SVGIG (reference sequence). The CDR3 is CAWRTGHQETRYF. DNA of the CDR3: TGTGCCTGGAGAACAGGGCACCAAGAGACCCGGTACTTC.

Points on this clonotype: The CDR3 does not close with the conserved phenylalanine or tryptophan, likely indicating a read error. The chain employs TRBV27 and TRBJ1-5; D call uncertain. The length of the CDR3 is 16 residues. Looked up from germline, CDR1 is MNHEY and CDR2 is SMNVEV (reference sequence). Trimming shortened V by 1 base and J by 1 base, and 11 bases separated the two germline ends. The CDR3 loop reads CASSLLTPLSNQPQHS. CDR3 DNA: TGTGCCAGCAGTTTATTAACACCTCTGAGCAATCAGCCCCAGCATTCT.

This clonotype was counted ten times or more. V gene TRBV10-3 combines with J gene TRBJ1-5; D may be TRBD1 (5 bases). Germline V gives CDR1 ENHRY, CDR2 SYGVKD. This CDR3 comprises 14 residues. Trimming shortened V by 10 bases and J by 1 base, and 14 bases separated the two germline ends. This CDR3 reads CANPVRESNQPQHF. The DNA of the CDR3 is TGTGCCAACCCAGTCAGGGAGAGCAATCAGCCCCAGCATTTT.

This clonotype was picked up a small number of times. The chain links TRBV6-4 to TRBJ2-3; 12 bases fit TRBD2. The CDR3 is 16 residues long. The V gene's germline CDR1 is MRHNA and CDR2 SNTAGT. V trimming: 5 bases; J trimming: 4 bases; junction bases outside the gene matches: 7. The CDR3 is CASSPLAGGAADTQYF. CDR3 bases: TGTGCCAGCAGTCCACTAGCGGGAGGTGCAGCAGATACGCAGTATTTT.

This clonotype was seen a handful of times. The rearrangement uses TRBV4-1 and TRBJ2-1, with 9 bases lining up with TRBD1. J gave up 0 bases and V 0 bases, and 9 bases lay outside the gene matches. Germline V gene data show CDR1 as MGHRA and CDR2 as YSYEKL. CDR3 length: 19 amino acids. CDR3 sequence: CASSQERAGQGLSYNEQFF. In nucleotides, the CDR3 is TGCGCCAGCAGCCAAGAGAGAGCGGGACAGGGCCTCTCCTACAATGAGCAGTTCTTC.

Of note for this clonotype: This may arise from a read error, as a much more abundant clone is one base away. The genes are TRBV5-3 and TRBJ2-5, with 8 bases matching TRBD2. TRBV5-3 qualifies as an ORF whose function is uncertain. This CDR3 has 15 amino acids. In nucleotides, the CDR3 is TGTGCCAGCAGCTTCGGAGCGGGGGCCGCAGAGACCCAGTACTTC. Translating gives CASSFGAGAAETQYF.

J is TRBJ1-1 and V is TRBV20-1; 11 bases are a match to TRBD1. This CDR3 spans 17 amino acids. Germline loops: CDR1 DFQATT, CDR2 SNEGSKA (reference sequence). V shed 1 base and J 1 base; nucleotides not matched to a gene: 8. The CDR3: CSARGGQGEGRNTEAFF. The DNA of the CDR3 is TGCAGTGCTAGAGGGGGACAGGGGGAAGGTCGGAACACTGAAGCTTTCTTT.